This T cell receptor (beta chain) was sequenced for a study of blood T cell repertoires in COVID-19. About the research overall: Some COVID-19 samples were acute and others convalescent; all came from the United States, Italy and Spain. T cells, B-cell-depleted T cells, or PBMCs provided the cDNA or gDNA that served as material.

Germline CDR1 is SGHAT and CDR2 is FQNNGV. The V end lost 1 base, the J end lost 1 base, and 4 bases lay between the germline ends. This CDR3 region has 13 residues. Per the original data handling: Quantification of nucleated cells was approximated via reference gene primer amplification. This table comes from immunoSEQ multiplex PCR, and its TCRdb copy is limited to in-frame clones, with some not included. For V, J and clone size, that table is used; D and trimming come from the DNA. The table shows about 89,000 clones, with around three quarters occurring only once. Sequenced: peripheral blood. The receptor comes from an elderly woman with acute or convalescent COVID-19. The rearrangement links TRBV11-2 to TRBJ1-2; unclear D gene. The CDR3 DNA reads as TGTGCCAGCAGCTTAGCACTTAACTATGGCTACACCTTC. Protein product: CASSLALNYGYTF.